These 6 T cell receptor beta chains were sequenced from one sample in a study of blood T cell repertoires in COVID-19. Sequenced by immunoSEQ multiplex PCR; TCRdb stores in-frame clones only, minus some. This table holds fewer than 400,000 clones, about nine tenths found once. What was sequenced was PBMCs or T cells enriched from blood (not recorded which). The source of these receptors is a woman aged 25-40 years who had recovered from COVID-19.

This clone was observed a few times. The DNA for the CDR3 is TGTGCCAGCAGCTTTTTCGACACCAATCAGCCCCAGCATTTT. This encodes CASSFFDTNQPQHF. The chain is built from TRBV5-4 and TRBJ1-5; no firm D call. V lost 2 bases and J lost 3, with 9 bases in between. CDR1 is SGHNT, CDR2 YYREEE, per germline (reference sequence). The CDR3 covers 14 residues.

This sequence joins TRBV6-5 and TRBJ2-7; maybe TRBD2 (5 bases). V lost 2 bases and J lost 5, with 16 bases in between. Germline CDR1 reads MNHEY; CDR2 reads SVGAGI. CDR3 length: 15 residues. The CDR3 loop reads CASSYPTSGRHEQYF. The CDR3 bases are TGTGCCAGCAGTTACCCAACTAGTGGGCGCCACGAGCAGTACTTC.

This clone was observed a few times. The V call is TRBV21-1, the J call TRBJ1-2; TRBD1, the table's D call, was not compared with the DNA. TRBV21-1 is a pseudogene locus. The CDR3 has 12 amino acids. The CDR3 DNA sequence: TGTGCCAGCGAACAGGGCCCCTATGGCTACACCTTC. Translated, it gives CASEQGPYGYTF.

This clone was found once. The chain has TRBV6-5 and TRBJ1-1; D may be TRBD1 (5 bases). CDR1 MNHEY and CDR2 SVGAGI come from the germline V gene. Trimming pared 6 bases from V and 1 base from J, leaving 15 bases between. The CDR3 is 15 amino acids. In DNA, the CDR3 is TGTGCCAGCAGGATAAGCAGGGAAAGGAACACTGAAGCTTTCTTT. Translated: CASRISRERNTEAFF.

The V call is TRBV30, the J call TRBJ1-5, with D unresolved. V was trimmed by 2 bases and J by 3 bases, leaving 8 bases between them. Per the germline V gene, CDR1 is GTSNPN and CDR2 is SVGIG (reference sequence). The CDR3 length is 13 residues. The CDR3: CAWSPGDNQPQHF. The DNA of the CDR3 is TGTGCCTGGAGTCCCGGGGACAATCAGCCCCAGCATTTT.

This clone was seen more than once but under ten times. This chain uses TRBV11-1 with TRBJ1-2; D is perhaps TRBD1 (5 bases). V shed 3 bases and J shed 7 bases, with 9 bases lying between them. CDR3 length: 12 residues. Looked up from germline, CDR1 is SGHAT and CDR2 is FQDESV (reference sequence). For the CDR3, the DNA is TGTGCCAGCAGCTTTACGGGGGTTGGCTACACCTTC. The encoded protein is CASSFTGVGYTF.